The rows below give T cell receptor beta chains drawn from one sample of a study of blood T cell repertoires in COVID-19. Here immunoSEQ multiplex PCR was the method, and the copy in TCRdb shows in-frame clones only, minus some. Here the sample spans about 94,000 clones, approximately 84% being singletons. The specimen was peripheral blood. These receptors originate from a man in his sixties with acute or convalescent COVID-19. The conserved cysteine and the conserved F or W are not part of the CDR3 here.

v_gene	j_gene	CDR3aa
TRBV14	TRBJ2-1	ASRGTGSPVGEQF
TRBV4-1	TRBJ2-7	ASSQGTGFDEQY
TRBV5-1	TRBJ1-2	ASSYGRGYGYT
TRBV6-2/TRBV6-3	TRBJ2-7	ASSYGQLYEQY
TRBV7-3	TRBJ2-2	ASSLETRATTGELF
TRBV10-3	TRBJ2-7	AISPGQYSYEQY
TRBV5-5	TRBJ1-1	ASSFDRNTEAF
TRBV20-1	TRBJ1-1	SASPWTEMNTEAF
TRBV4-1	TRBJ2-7	ASSQDRGYEQY
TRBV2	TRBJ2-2	ASTKLGGSSNTGELF
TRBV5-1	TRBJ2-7	ASSLVAGGRYEQY
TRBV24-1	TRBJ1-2	ATSVGRSYGYT
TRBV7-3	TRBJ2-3	ASSLSGVGTQY
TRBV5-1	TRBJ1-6	ASSSGTVNSPLH
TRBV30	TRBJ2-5	AWSPASGGFGTQY